This T cell receptor beta chain stems from a study of naive and memory T cell subsets. Trimming stripped 0 bases from V and 3 bases from J, with 18 bases between. This CDR3 has 17 residues. The V gene's germline CDR1 is SGHTA and CDR2 FQGNSA. Cells stained for CD3, CD4, CD8, CD45RA, CD27 and viability were sorted into four CD45RA/CD27 subsets. Two oligonucleotides, mixed equimolar, formed the beta constant-region primer covering TRBC1 and TRBC2. Four rounds of PCR amplified the ligated cDNA using nested alpha and beta constant-region primers plus SP2. TCRdb itself ran the UMI-ligation and nested PCR reads through MiXCR, one entry per CDR3 protein. Altogether 130,000 or so distinct CDR3 sequences are present, approximately 37% being singletons, with the ten largest covering approximately 0.9%. To note about this clonotype: Its antigen is still unknown.

Study-level results: TCR abundance followed a power law differing between naive and memory subsets. TCR counts from RNA may reflect activation-linked expression changes. Over 90% of naive TCR sequences appeared only once after error correction, unlike memory subsets.

The sequence came from a human donor in good health. Sample: central memory CD4+ T cells from blood. This chain links TRBV7-2 with TRBJ2-7; D possibly corresponds to TRBD1 (6 bases). In DNA form, the CDR3 reads TGTGCCAGCAGCTTAGCGGGTAGGACAGCCGCAGTCTACGAGCAGTACTTC. Residues: CASSLAGRTAAVYEQYF.